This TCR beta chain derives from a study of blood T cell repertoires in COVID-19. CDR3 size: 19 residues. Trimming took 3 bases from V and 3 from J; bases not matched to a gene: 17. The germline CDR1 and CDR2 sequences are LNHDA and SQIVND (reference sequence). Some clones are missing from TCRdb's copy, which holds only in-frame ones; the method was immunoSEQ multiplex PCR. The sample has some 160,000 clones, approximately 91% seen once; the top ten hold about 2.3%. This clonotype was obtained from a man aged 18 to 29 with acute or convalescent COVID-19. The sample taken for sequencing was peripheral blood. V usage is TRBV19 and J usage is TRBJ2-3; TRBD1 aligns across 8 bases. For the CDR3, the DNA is TGTGCCAGTAGTATCATGATGAGGGGTTGGACAGGGAGAACAGATACGCAGTATTTT. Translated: CASSIMMRGWTGRTDTQYF.